A single sample is the source of the 5 T cell receptor beta chains below, sequenced in a study of T cell responses to AZD1222 COVID-19 vaccine. The data were produced by immunoSEQ multiplex PCR, yet TCRdb's version contains in-frame clones alone and is incomplete. Among roughly 150,000 clones listed, around 93% were seen once. Sample: peripheral blood, taken on day 0 of AZD1222 vaccination. The receptors shown here come from an adult in good health.

This clone was recorded only once. The chain couples TRBV11-2 to TRBJ2-7, with D unresolved. Germline loops: CDR1 SGHAT, CDR2 FQNNGV. V was clipped by 0 bases and J by 3 bases, with 6 bases between them. This CDR3 is 13 amino acids long. The CDR3 protein is CASSLDSGYEQYF. CDR3 in DNA: TGTGCCAGCAGCTTAGATTCGGGCTACGAGCAGTACTTC.

This clone has a handful of counts. This sequence joins TRBV6-5 and TRBJ1-5; 8 bases agree with TRBD1. The V and J ends lost 7 bases and 6 bases, in that order; junction bases with no gene match: 8. The CDR3 is made up of 14 amino acids. Germline values: CDR1 MNHEY, CDR2 SVGAGI. The chain's CDR3 is CASMIGQGVQPQHF. The DNA of the CDR3 is TGTGCCAGCATGATCGGACAGGGAGTTCAGCCCCAGCATTTT.

The CDR3 sequence: CASSWRSGKFGEQYF. In DNA form, the CDR3 reads TGTGCCAGCAGTTGGAGGTCGGGGAAGTTTGGCGAGCAGTACTTC. The gene calls are TRBV28 and TRBJ2-7; D perhaps matches TRBD2 (5 bases). Germline loops: CDR1 MDHEN, CDR2 SYDVKM. The CDR3 contains 15 residues. The V and J ends lost 4 bases and 6 bases respectively, with 19 bases between them.

This rearrangement joins TRBV19 to TRBJ1-5, with TRBD1 matching over 8 bases. V was pared by 7 bases and J by 4 bases, with 3 bases of the junction left unmatched. Germline V lookup: CDR1 LNHDA, CDR2 SQIVND (reference sequence). The CDR3 sequence is 13 residues long. CDR3 sequence (DNA): TGTGCCAGTAAAAGACAGGGGAATCAGCCCCAGCATTTT. Translated: CASKRQGNQPQHF.

The chain employs TRBV9 and TRBJ2-1, with 11 nucleotides matching TRBD2. J was trimmed by 5 bases and V by 2 bases; bases with no gene match: 3. The CDR3 has 15 residues. Germline lookup yields CDR1 SGDLS and CDR2 YYNGEE. The CDR3 DNA is TGTGCCAGCAGCGTCGGACTAGCGGGCAACAATGAGCAGTTCTTC. It is translated as CASSVGLAGNNEQFF.